This section outlines one TCR beta chain sequence together with its context. As yet, its antigen is unknown. CDR3 length: 14 residues. CDR1 and CDR2 from the germline V gene are SSHAT and FNYEAQ (reference sequence). Unmatched junction bases numbered 6, after V lost 2 bases and J lost 11 bases. The data were taken from a study of cytomegalovirus exposure and HLA in healthy donors. Study as a whole: Genetic ancestry analysis placed approximately 80% of the 398 donors that were genotyped in the Caucasian-associated cluster.

General observations from the study: Per published accounts, TCR beta sequences correctly predicted the HLA-A and HLA-B alleles of most subjects. Immune exposure information available was restricted to CMV serostatus.

Use of 60 Vbeta and 13 Jbeta primers characterized the PCR. Generated by immunoSEQ multiplex PCR, the TCRdb table keeps only in-frame clones and is missing some. This table has 90,000 to 150,000 clones, around 78% appearing once. The TCR was taken from a woman in her twenties or thirties in good health and CMV-seropositive. The rearrangement uses TRBV7-7 and TRBJ2-1; 10 bases are shared with TRBD2. The specimen sequenced was PBMCs. Here the CDR3 reads CASSLSSSGGQQFF. CDR3 nucleotides: TGTGCCAGCAGCTTAAGTTCTAGCGGGGGCCAGCAGTTCTTC.